The T cell receptor beta chain under discussion was sequenced for a study of cytomegalovirus exposure and HLA in healthy donors. General study results and limits: Under in vitro conditions, a few CMV-associated chains were confirmed as specific for CMV antigens.

PCR amplification relied on 60 Vbeta primers (plus 13 Jbeta primers). Some clones are missing from TCRdb's copy, which holds only in-frame ones; the method was immunoSEQ multiplex PCR. This table has approximately 260,000 clones, around 90% appearing once. Comment on this clone: Its antigen is unidentified.

Losses at the gene ends were 11 bases for V and 2 bases for J; bases not matched to a gene: 9. The CDR3 loop spans 14 amino acids. CDR1 and CDR2 from the germline V gene are MNHEY and SVGAGI. This TCR derives from a girl aged 2 to 9 in good health and CMV-seronegative. Sample: PBMCs. The chain uses TRBV6-5 and TRBJ2-3; 8 bases are shared with TRBD2. CDR3 in amino acids: CAGSSGAFTDTQYF. The CDR3 DNA reads as TGTGCCGGAAGTAGCGGGGCCTTCACAGATACGCAGTATTTT.